The T cell receptor (beta chain) described here comes from a study of metastatic and nonmetastatic thyroid tumors. This clone ranks as medium-sized. None of the patients had undergone any treatment ahead of thyroid surgery. The CDR3 totals 11 residues. V was shortened by 6 bases and J by 8 bases, with 9 bases between the two germline ends. The germline CDR1 and CDR2 sequences are SEHNR and FQNEAQ (reference sequence). TCRdb re-called the PCR reads through MiXCR. The table shows about 7,800 clones, with 27% occurring only once. The chain uses TRBV7-9 and TRBJ2-3, with a possible D match to TRBD2 (5 bases). The sequenced sample was adjacent normal tissue. The receptor was isolated from a female donor with papillary thyroid cancer or a benign thyroid nodule (not recorded which). Some clones in this sample may be carry-over from other donors' samples. The CDR3 nucleotides are TGTGCCAGCAGACAGAGGGTTACGCAGTATTTT. Residues: CASRQRVTQYF. The variable domain in full, completed from reference TRBV7-9 and TRBJ2-3, reads DTGVSQNPRHKITKRGQNVTFRCDPISEHNRLYWYRQTLGQGPEFLTYFQNEAQLEKSRLLSDRFSAERPKGSFSTLEIQRTEQGDSAMYLCASRQRVTQYFGPGTRLTVL.